The 20 T cell receptor beta chains reported below all come from one sample, sequenced in a study of beta chain features in type 1 diabetes. Reverse transcription of all isolated RNA meant that expressed TCRB transcripts were sequenced. Here immunoSEQ multiplex PCR was the method, and the copy in TCRdb shows in-frame clones only, minus some. The sample shows hundreds of thousands of clones, roughly 31% of them seen only once. Sequencing was carried out using naive CD4+ T cells from blood. All receptors derive from a man aged 18 to 29 in good health.

The V and J genes are TRBV7-2 and TRBJ2-3; D unresolved. The germline V and J ends were trimmed by 2 bases and 2 bases, with 8 bases remaining between them. In germline, CDR1 is SGHTA, CDR2 FQGNSA. The CDR3 contains 14 residues. This chain's CDR3 is CASSLNTFTDTQYF. Written as DNA, the CDR3 is TGTGCCAGCAGCTTAAACACCTTCACAGATACGCAGTATTTT.

The table lists this clone with a few counts. This chain connects TRBV19 to TRBJ2-1, with D tentatively TRBD2 (6 bases). The germline V gene encodes CDR1 LNHDA and CDR2 SQIVND (reference sequence). The germline V and J ends were trimmed by 6 bases and 15 bases, with 15 bases remaining between them. CDR3 length: 11 residues. The CDR3 DNA follows: TGTGCCAGTAGACTTAGGGACTCGTCGTTCTTC. It specifies CASRLRDSSFF.

This chain uses TRBV19 with TRBJ1-1, with D uncertain. This CDR3 is built from 12 residues. CDR1 and CDR2 from the germline V gene are LNHDA and SQIVND (reference sequence). V gave up 3 bases and J gave up 5 bases, with 7 bases separating them. DNA for the CDR3: TGTGCCAGTAGTATCGCGGGAACTGAAGCTTTCTTT. It specifies CASSIAGTEAFF.

The chain couples TRBV5-1 to TRBJ2-1; TRBD2 might be the D (6 bases). This CDR3 comprises 16 residues. V lost 4 bases to trimming and J lost 2 bases, with 16 bases between them. The germline V gene has CDR1 SGHRS and CDR2 YFSETQ. The CDR3 sequence: CASSQGGSGAYNEQFF. CDR3 bases: TGCGCCAGCAGCCAAGGCGGTAGCGGAGCCTACAATGAGCAGTTCTTC.

The chain combines TRBV30 with TRBJ2-3; 8 bases agree with TRBD1. Losses at the gene ends were 0 bases for V and 15 bases for J; bases not matched to a gene: 14. Germline CDR1 GTSNPN, CDR2 SVGIG (reference sequence). The CDR3 covers 14 residues. CDR3 nucleotide sequence: TGTGCCTGGAGTGTTAAGGGACAGGCAGTAAGAAAATATTTT. Amino acid sequence: CAWSVKGQAVRKYF.

This chain connects TRBV5-4 to TRBJ2-3; D perhaps matches TRBD1 (6 bases). V gave up 4 bases and J gave up 4 bases, with 16 bases separating them. Per germline, CDR1 SGHNT and CDR2 YYREEE (reference sequence). This CDR3 contains 15 residues. CDR3 coding DNA: TGTGCCAGCAGCCAAGAGAGCAGGGGAGCAGATACGCAGTATTTT. Amino acids: CASSQESRGADTQYF. Complete variable domain (other parts from reference TRBV5-4 and TRBJ2-3): ETGVTQSPTHLIKTRGQQVTLRCSSQSGHNTVSWYQQALGQGPQFIFQYYREEENGRGNFPPRFSGLQFPNYSSELNVNALELDDSALYLCASSQESRGADTQYFGPGTRLTVL.

This clone was seen a handful of times. The rearrangement joins TRBV23-1 to TRBJ2-1, with D perhaps TRBD1 or TRBD2 (5 bases each). TRBV23-1 is assigned to the ORF class and has an uncertain function. V was clipped by 4 bases and J by 0 bases, with 7 bases between them. The length of the CDR3 is 14 residues. The CDR3: CASSRGDSYNEQFF. The CDR3 DNA reads as TGCGCCAGCAGTCGAGGGGACTCCTACAATGAGCAGTTCTTC.

This clone was observed a handful of times. The chain employs TRBV14 and TRBJ2-7, with 10 bases that match TRBD2. The junction had 4 bases not matched to a gene; V was cut back by 8 bases and J by 3 bases. CDR3 size: 13 residues. Per germline, CDR1 SGHDN and CDR2 FVKESK. The CDR3 is CASGSSGSYEQYF. Written as DNA, the CDR3 is TGTGCCAGCGGGTCTAGCGGGAGCTACGAGCAGTACTTC. Drawing the rest from reference TRBV14 and TRBJ2-7, the complete variable domain is EAGVTQFPSHSVIEKGQTVTLRCDPISGHDNLYWYRRVMGKEIKFLLHFVKESKQDESGMPNNRFLAERTGGTYSTLKVQPAELEDSGVYFCASGSSGSYEQYFGPGTRLTVT.

This clone was counted between two and nine times. This chain uses TRBV12-5 with TRBJ2-1, with a tentative D call TRBD1 (5 bases). CDR3 length: 12 amino acids. Germline loops: CDR1 LGHNT, CDR2 FRNRAP. The V end lost 6 bases, the J end lost 5 bases, and 8 bases lay between the germline ends. The CDR3 coding sequence is TGTGCTAGTGGGCTAGGGGACAATGAGCAGTTCTTC. Translating it yields CASGLGDNEQFF. The full variable domain, in which reference TRBV12-5 and TRBJ2-1 provide the parts outside the CDR3, is DARVTQTPRHKVTEMGQEVTMRCQPILGHNTVFWYRQTMMQGLELLAYFRNRAPLDDSGMPKDRFSAEMPDATLATLKIQPSEPRDSAVYFCASGLGDNEQFFGPGTRLTVL.

This clone came up a few times. The chain employs TRBV28 and TRBJ2-4; D possibly corresponds to TRBD1 (5 bases). This CDR3 is built from 15 residues. The germline V gene encodes CDR1 MDHEN and CDR2 SYDVKM. The V end lost 6 bases, the J end lost 5 bases, and 17 bases lay between the germline ends. CDR3 nucleotides: TGTGCCAGCAGCGCGGACCAGGGAAGGCAAAACATTCAGTACTTC. Translation gives CASSADQGRQNIQYF.

This clone is a singleton in its sample. V gene TRBV7-3 combines with J gene TRBJ2-1; D is possibly TRBD1 (6 bases). Germline V gene lookup returns CDR1 SGHTA and CDR2 FQGTGA. This CDR3 contains 15 residues. With 1 base removed from V and 7 bases from J, the gap between germline ends came to 14 bases. In DNA form, the CDR3 reads TGTGCCAGCAGCTTAAACCCAAGCAGGGGAAATGAGCAGTTCTTC. It translates to CASSLNPSRGNEQFF.

This clone appeared a single time. The chain joins TRBV2 to TRBJ2-6; 14 nucleotides match TRBD2. V dropped 4 bases and J dropped 4; count of bases not matched to a gene: 6. Germline V gene sequence: CDR1 SNHLY, CDR2 FYNNEI. This CDR3 comprises 18 residues. The CDR3 region is CASSARLAGGSGANVLTF. Written as DNA, the CDR3 is TGTGCCAGCAGTGCGCGACTAGCGGGAGGGTCAGGGGCCAACGTCCTGACTTTC.

There are a few counts of this clone. The rearrangement uses TRBV30 and TRBJ2-5, with no clear D. From germline, CDR1 is GTSNPN and CDR2 SVGIG (reference sequence). The length of the CDR3 is 14 residues. Trimming cost V 0 bases and J 5 bases, with 13 bases left between them. CDR3 residues: CAWSVGSGRETQYF. CDR3 nucleotides: TGTGCCTGGAGTGTAGGGTCAGGAAGGGAGACCCAGTACTTC.

The gene calls are TRBV29-1 and TRBJ2-1; 9 nucleotides align to TRBD2. The CDR3 contains 15 residues. Looked up from germline, CDR1 is SQVTM and CDR2 is ANQGSEA. Trimming took 7 bases from V and 2 from J; bases not matched to a gene: 9. In nucleotides, the CDR3 is TGCAGCGCCTTAGCGGGAGCGGTCGCCTACAATGAGCAGTTCTTC. Translating gives CSALAGAVAYNEQFF.

This sequence joins TRBV30 and TRBJ2-3; no definite D call. The CDR3 loop spans 15 amino acids. Germline assignment: CDR1 GTSNPN and CDR2 SVGIG (reference sequence). V was shortened by 0 bases and J by 0 bases, with 10 bases between the two germline ends. The CDR3 here is CAWSVRRPSTDTQYF. DNA for the CDR3: TGTGCCTGGAGTGTGCGCCGCCCAAGCACAGATACGCAGTATTTT.

In its sample, this clone was seen a few times. The rearrangement uses TRBV10-3 and TRBJ2-3; TRBD2 aligns across 11 bases. Germline V gives CDR1 ENHRY, CDR2 SYGVKD. The CDR3 has 16 amino acids. V lost 4 bases and J lost 2; bases outside the gene matches: 5. Here the CDR3 reads CAISAGTSGHTDTQYF. In DNA form, the CDR3 reads TGTGCCATCAGTGCAGGGACTAGCGGACACACAGATACGCAGTATTTT.

The rearrangement links TRBV5-6 to TRBJ2-5; 8 bases match TRBD1. With 0 bases clipped from V and 5 bases from J, the junction kept 6 bases outside the gene matches. This CDR3 has 15 amino acids. CDR1 is SGHDT, CDR2 YYEEEE, per germline. The CDR3 coding sequence is TGTGCCAGCAGCTTGGGACTCAGGGGGCTTGAGACCCAGTACTTC. As protein: CASSLGLRGLETQYF.

About this clone: Other DNA sequences within the sample encode an identical CDR3. The V call is TRBV2, the J call TRBJ2-5, with D hard to call. V was trimmed by 6 bases and J by 1 base, leaving 3 bases between them. CDR1 SNHLY and CDR2 FYNNEI come from the germline V gene. The CDR3 spans 11 residues. DNA for the CDR3: TGTGCCAGCAGCGCCCAAGAGACCCAGTACTTC. Its protein is CASSAQETQYF.

This chain joins TRBV10-3 and TRBJ1-4; D not resolved. Trimming left V 0 bases short and J 5 bases short, with 13 bases between. Germline V lookup: CDR1 ENHRY, CDR2 SYGVKD. This CDR3 has 16 residues. The CDR3 is CAISESRAGMNEKLFF. The CDR3, as DNA: TGTGCCATCAGTGAGTCGCGGGCAGGAATGAATGAAAAACTGTTTTTT.

The chain joins TRBV20-1 to TRBJ2-3; D gene ambiguous. CDR3 length equals 10 residues. With 7 bases removed from V and 6 bases from J, the gap between germline ends came to 8 bases. Germline V CDR1 and CDR2: DFQATT, SNEGSKA (reference sequence). This chain's CDR3 is CSGSRDTQYF. CDR3 DNA: TGCAGTGGGTCTCGGGATACGCAGTATTTT.